This T cell receptor (beta chain) was retrieved from a study of blood T cell repertoires in COVID-19. Study background: Collection of acute and convalescent COVID-19 samples took place in the United States, Italy and Spain. PBMCs, B-cell-depleted T cells, or T cells provided the cDNA or gDNA that made up the material.

Original handling: Amplification of reference gene primers provided the estimated nucleated cell counts. Clones were sequenced by immunoSEQ multiplex PCR, and TCRdb holds only the in-frame ones, with some missing. The V and J calls and clone size come from that table; D and trimming were worked out from the DNA. This table has fewer than 55,000 clones, roughly 84% appearing once. The CDR3 contains 14 residues. Germline lookup yields CDR1 SNHLY and CDR2 FYNNEI. The ends were cut back, 8 bases at V and 5 bases at J, with 19 bases in the middle. The chain recombines TRBV2 with TRBJ2-7; D is possibly TRBD2 (6 bases). The sequenced material came from peripheral blood. The TCR was taken from a man aged 50 to 60 with acute or convalescent COVID-19. As DNA, the CDR3 is TGTGCCAGCGCGCCTAGACTAGATTTCAACGAGCAGTACTTC. As protein: CASAPRLDFNEQYF.